This T cell receptor (beta chain) came from a study of shared clonotypes between healthy human individuals (dated by TCRdb to 2019 to 2021). Concerning the study at large: A couple of women and three men aged 18 to 49 years were included in the cohort. Different laboratories and diverse techniques were used to prepare libraries and sequence TCR repertoires, to increase sequencing depth and limit assay-specific biases. The study deeply sequenced blood TCR repertoires of five healthy adults to estimate repertoire size and the extent of clonotype sharing between individuals. For each donor, CD4 naive and CD4 memory were each given three plates, CD8 naive was given two plates, and CD8 memory was given one plate. Per donor, leukapheresis produced somewhere between about 0.8 and 9 billion PBMCs. Results the study describes overall, beyond this receptor: Even with the large sequencing depth, rarefaction of the sorted-subset datasets indicated that sequencing was incomplete. Naive subsets generally had larger estimated clonotype richness than memory subsets. Approximately 5% of naive CD4, 3.5% of naive CD8, approximately 2.2% of memory CD4, and 0.4% of memory CD8 clonotypes were shared across four donors. Pairwise subsampling led to the expectation that sequencing depth would affect the degree of clonotype sharing among donors. Sampling was restricted to blood, and TCR repertoires in tissue are likely to differ from TCR repertoires in blood. The small number of donors limited the genetic and exposure-history diversity represented. Compared with non-shared clonotypes, the clonotypes found in all four sorted-subset donors had higher generation probabilities.

TCR CDR3 regions were amplified from genomic DNA by multiplex PCR using the deep immunoSEQ assay. For each cell subset, the extracted genomic DNA was distributed evenly across all wells of several immunoSEQ 96-well plates, and each plate served as one replicate. For sorted subsets, 200 to 250 ng genomic DNA, equal to 30,000 to 35,000 T cell genomes, was loaded into each replicate PCR. Purified libraries were quantified with a Qubit 3.0 fluorometer, sized on a Bioanalyzer 2100, and re-quantified with the KAPA Library Quantification kit. Every immunoSEQ 96-well plate was sequenced on a separate single-read 150-cycle Illumina NextSeq 550 flow cell. In the original analysis: Because only junctional sequences without quality scores were contained in the immunoSEQ output, filtering matching that applied to full-length reads could not be performed. To assign V/J genes and CDR3, sequences were annotated against IMGT germline references using PyIR, a Python wrapper for IgBLAST v1.9. Reads with weak V/J assignments (E-value above 1e-6), missing CDR3, stop codons, out-of-frame junctions, or ambiguous translated residues were removed. A V3J clonotype was defined by an identical inferred V gene, J gene, and CDR3 amino acid sequence. The percentage overlap between two repertoires was calculated by dividing the number of shared unique clonotypes by the size of the smaller repertoire. Richness of each repertoire was evaluated using RTK rarefaction, the Chao1 estimator, and Recon v2.1 estimates of unobserved clonotypes. For all TCRbeta clonotypes obtained by the gDNA method from four donors, generation probabilities were computed with OLGA. The source is immuneACCESS, and TCRdb retained only in-frame sequences with V and J called. Part of the clones is not carried over; for the studies checked, unresolved V genes explain less than half of this, and the remainder is unexplained. V and J calls and clone size are given by that table; D and trimming were obtained from the DNA. The sample table shows millions of clones, and approximately 95% are seen once. 0.35% to 0.5% of the sample is in the top ten clones.

Including cysteine and phenylalanine, the CDR3 has 16 amino acids. Only the CDR3 DNA stays, 48 bases, in frame from base 1. CDR1 MDHEN and CDR2 SYDVKM are derived from the germline V gene. V is shortened by 3 bases, J by 4 bases, and the region joining them spans 18 bases. In regard to this clone: Its specific antigen is unknown. The input lacks base qualities; no much larger clone sits a single base away.

Donors were healthy HIV-negative adults with no recently reported acute infections or vaccinations. All donors were Caucasian adults living in Nashville, Tennessee, USA. Magnetic negative selection was used to enrich CD4+ T cells, after which naive cells were positively selected on CD45RA and the negative fraction became the memory subset. Blood was collected by leukapheresis, and PBMCs were isolated by Ficoll-Histopaque density gradient centrifugation and then cryopreserved in liquid nitrogen vapor phase. Analytical flow cytometry was used to check the purity and quantity of each magnetically sorted T cell population. Genomic DNA was isolated from every sorted fraction and measured by UV absorbance on a Nanodrop 2000c.

The TCR sequence derives from a man aged 18 to 29 in good health. Some clones in this sample may be carry-over from other donors' samples. The material sequenced was naive CD4+ T cells from PBMCs. The cell subset or site label corresponds to: CD45RA+ positively selected. The chain employs TRBV28 and TRBJ1-1; TRBD1 might be the D gene, on 5 matching bases. The CDR3 reads as follows: CASSFFRAGRTTEAFF. The sequence in DNA is TGTGCCAGCAGTTTTTTCCGGGCAGGGCGAACCACTGAAGCTTTCTTT.